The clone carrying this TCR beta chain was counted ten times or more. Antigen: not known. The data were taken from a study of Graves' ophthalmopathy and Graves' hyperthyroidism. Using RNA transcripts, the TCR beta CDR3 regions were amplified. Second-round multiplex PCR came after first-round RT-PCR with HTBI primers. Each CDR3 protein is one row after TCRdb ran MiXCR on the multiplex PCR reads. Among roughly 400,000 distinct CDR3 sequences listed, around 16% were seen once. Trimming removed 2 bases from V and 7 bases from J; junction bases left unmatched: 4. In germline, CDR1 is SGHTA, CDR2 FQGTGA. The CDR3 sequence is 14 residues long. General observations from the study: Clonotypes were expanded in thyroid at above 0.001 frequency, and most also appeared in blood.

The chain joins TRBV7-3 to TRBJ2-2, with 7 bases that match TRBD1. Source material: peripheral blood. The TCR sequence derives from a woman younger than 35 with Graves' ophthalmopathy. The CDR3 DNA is TGTGCCAGCAGCTTACGAGACAGGGACGGGGAGCTGTTTTTT. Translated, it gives CASSLRDRDGELFF.